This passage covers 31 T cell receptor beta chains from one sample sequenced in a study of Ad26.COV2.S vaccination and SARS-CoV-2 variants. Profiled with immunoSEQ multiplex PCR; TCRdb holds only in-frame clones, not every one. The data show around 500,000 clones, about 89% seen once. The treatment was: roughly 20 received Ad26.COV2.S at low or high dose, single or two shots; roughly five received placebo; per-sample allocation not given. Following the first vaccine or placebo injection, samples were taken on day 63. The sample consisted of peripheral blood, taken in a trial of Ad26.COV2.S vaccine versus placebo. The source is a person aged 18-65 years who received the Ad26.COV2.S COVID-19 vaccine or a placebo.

CDR3 loop: CATQRSSGGVADTQYF. The CDR3 DNA is TGTGCCACTCAACGCTCTAGCGGGGGGGTGGCAGATACGCAGTATTTT. The rearrangement joins TRBV2 to TRBJ2-3, with 12 bases that match TRBD2. The ends lost 10 bases at V and 4 bases at J; junction bases unmatched: 12. The CDR3 sequence is 16 residues long. CDR1 is SNHLY and CDR2 is FYNNEI in the germline V gene.

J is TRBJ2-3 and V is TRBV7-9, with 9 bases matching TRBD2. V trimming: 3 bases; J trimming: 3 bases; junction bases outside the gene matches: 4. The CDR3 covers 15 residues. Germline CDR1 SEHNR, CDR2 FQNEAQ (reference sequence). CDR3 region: CASSFLAGVTDTQYF. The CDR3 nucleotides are TGTGCCAGCAGCTTTTTAGCGGGAGTGACAGATACGCAGTATTTT.

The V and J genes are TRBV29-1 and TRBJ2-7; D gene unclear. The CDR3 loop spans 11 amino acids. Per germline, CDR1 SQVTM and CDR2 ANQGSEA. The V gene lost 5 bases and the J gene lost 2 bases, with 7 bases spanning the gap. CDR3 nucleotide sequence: TGCAGCGTTACGACCCCCTACGAGCAGTACTTC. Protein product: CSVTTPYEQYF.

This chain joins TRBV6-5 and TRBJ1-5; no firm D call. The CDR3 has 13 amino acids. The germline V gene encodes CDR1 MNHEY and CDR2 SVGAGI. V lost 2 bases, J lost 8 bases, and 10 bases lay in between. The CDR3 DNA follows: TGTGCCAGCAGTTACCGGCCGTCGGAGCCCCAGCATTTT. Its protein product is CASSYRPSEPQHF.

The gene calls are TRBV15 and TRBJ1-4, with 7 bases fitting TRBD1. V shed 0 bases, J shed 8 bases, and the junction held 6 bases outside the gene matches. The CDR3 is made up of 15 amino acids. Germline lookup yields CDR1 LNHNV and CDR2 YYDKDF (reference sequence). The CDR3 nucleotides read TGTGCCACCAGCAGAGAAGGGGGCGCGGGGGAAAAACTGTTTTTT. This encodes CATSREGGAGEKLFF.

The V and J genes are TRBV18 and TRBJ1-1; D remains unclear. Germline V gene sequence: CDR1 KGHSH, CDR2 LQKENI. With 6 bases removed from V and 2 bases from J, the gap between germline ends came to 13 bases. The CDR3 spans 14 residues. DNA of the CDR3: TGTGCCAGCTCGAAGGTGCCCGACAACACTGAAGCTTTCTTT. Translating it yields CASSKVPDNTEAFF.

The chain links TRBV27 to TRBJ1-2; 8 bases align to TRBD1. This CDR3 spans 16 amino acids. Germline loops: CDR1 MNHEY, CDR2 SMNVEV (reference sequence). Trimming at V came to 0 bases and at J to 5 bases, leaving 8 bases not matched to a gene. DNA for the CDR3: TGTGCCAGCAGTTTATCGCCCGGGACAGGCCTTTATGGCTACACCTTC. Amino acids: CASSLSPGTGLYGYTF.

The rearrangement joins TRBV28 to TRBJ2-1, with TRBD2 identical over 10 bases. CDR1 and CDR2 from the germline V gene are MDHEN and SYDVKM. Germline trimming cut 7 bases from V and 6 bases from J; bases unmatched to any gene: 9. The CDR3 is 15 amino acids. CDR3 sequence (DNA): TGTGCCAGCACCGCGCGGGGACTAGCGACCAATGAGCAGTTCTTC. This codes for CASTARGLATNEQFF.

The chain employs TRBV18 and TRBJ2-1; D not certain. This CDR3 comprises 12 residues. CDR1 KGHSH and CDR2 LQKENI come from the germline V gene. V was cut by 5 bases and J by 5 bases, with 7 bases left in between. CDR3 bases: TGTGCCAGCTCATCTAGAGACAATGAGCAGTTCTTC. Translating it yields CASSSRDNEQFF.

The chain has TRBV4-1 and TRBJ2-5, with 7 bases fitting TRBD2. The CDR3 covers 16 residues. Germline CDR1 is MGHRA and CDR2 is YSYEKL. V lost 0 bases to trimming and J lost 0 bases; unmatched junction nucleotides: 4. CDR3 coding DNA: TGCGCCAGCAGCCAAGATGGGGGGGGGTACCAAGAGACCCAGTACTTC. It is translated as CASSQDGGGYQETQYF.

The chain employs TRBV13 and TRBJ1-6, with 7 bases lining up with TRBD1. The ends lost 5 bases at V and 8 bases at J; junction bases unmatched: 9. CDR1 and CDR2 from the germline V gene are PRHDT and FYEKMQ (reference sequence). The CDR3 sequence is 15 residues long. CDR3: CASSTRDSGYSPLHF. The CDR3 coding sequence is TGTGCCAGCAGCACCCGGGACAGTGGTTATTCACCCCTCCACTTT.

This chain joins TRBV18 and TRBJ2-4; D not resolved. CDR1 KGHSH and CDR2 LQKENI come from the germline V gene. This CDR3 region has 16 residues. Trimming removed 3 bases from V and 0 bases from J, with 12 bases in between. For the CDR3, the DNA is TGTGCCAGCTCACCTCCGTCCTCAGTAGCCAAAAACATTCAGTACTTC. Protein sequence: CASSPPSSVAKNIQYF.

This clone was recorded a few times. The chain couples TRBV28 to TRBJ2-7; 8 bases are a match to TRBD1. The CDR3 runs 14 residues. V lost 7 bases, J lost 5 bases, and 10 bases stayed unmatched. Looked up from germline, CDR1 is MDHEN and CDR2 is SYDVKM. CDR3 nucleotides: TGTGCCAGCACCCCAGGGGGCGCCCCCCACGAGCAGTACTTC. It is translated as CASTPGGAPHEQYF.

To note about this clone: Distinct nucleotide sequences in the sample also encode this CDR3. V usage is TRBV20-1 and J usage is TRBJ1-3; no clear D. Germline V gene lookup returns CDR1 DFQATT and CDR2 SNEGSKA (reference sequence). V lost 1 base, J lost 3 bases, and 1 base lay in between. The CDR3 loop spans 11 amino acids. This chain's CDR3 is CSARVGNTIYF. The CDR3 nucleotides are TGCAGTGCTAGAGTTGGAAACACCATATATTTT.

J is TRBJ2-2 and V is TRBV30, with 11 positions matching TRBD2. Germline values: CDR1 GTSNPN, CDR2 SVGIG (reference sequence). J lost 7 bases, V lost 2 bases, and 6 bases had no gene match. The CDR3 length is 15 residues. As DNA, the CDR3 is TGTGCCTGGAGTTGGGAACTAGCGGGAGTCGGGGAGCTGTTTTTT. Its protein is CAWSWELAGVGELFF.

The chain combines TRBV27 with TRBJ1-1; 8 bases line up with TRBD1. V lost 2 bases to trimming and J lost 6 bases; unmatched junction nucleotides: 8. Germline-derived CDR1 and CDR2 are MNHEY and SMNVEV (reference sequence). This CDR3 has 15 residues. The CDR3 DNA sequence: TGTGCCAGCAGTTTACTAGCAGGGGGCACGGCTGAAGCTTTCTTT. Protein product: CASSLLAGGTAEAFF.

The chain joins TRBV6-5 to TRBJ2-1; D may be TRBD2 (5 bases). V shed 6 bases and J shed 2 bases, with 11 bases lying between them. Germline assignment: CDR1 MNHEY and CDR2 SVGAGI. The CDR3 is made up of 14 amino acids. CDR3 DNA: TGTGCCAGCAGAGTGGAGCGGACCTACAATGAGCAGTTCTTC. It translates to CASRVERTYNEQFF.

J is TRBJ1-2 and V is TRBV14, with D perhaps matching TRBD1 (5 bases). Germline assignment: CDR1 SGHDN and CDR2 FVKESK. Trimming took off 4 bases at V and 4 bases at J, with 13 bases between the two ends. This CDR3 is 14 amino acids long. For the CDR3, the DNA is TGTGCCAGCAGCCTGAATGAGGGGACCTATGGCTACACCTTC. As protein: CASSLNEGTYGYTF.

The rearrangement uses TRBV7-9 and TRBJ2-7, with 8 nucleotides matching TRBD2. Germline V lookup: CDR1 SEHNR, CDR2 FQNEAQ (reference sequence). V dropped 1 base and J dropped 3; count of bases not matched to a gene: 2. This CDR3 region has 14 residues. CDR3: CASSLGGLVYEQYF. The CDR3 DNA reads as TGTGCCAGCAGCTTAGGGGGACTAGTCTACGAGCAGTACTTC.

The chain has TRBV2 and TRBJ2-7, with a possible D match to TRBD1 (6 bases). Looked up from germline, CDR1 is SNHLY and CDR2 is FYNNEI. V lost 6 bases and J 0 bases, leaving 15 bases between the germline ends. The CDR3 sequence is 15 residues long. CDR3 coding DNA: TGTGCCAGCAGAGAAACAGGGCTACGCTCCTACGAGCAGTACTTC. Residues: CASRETGLRSYEQYF.

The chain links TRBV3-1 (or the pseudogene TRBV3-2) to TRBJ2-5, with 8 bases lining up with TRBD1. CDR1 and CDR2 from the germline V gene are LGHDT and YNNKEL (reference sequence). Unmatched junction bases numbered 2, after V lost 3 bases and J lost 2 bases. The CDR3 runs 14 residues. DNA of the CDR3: TGTGCCAGCAGCCACGACAGGGGACAAGAGACCCAGTACTTC. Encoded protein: CASSHDRGQETQYF.

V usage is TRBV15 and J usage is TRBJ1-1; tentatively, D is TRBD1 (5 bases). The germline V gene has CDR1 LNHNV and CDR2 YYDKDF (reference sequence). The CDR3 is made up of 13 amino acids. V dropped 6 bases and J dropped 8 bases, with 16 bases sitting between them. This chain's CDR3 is CATRFFAGGEAFF. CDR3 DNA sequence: TGTGCCACCAGATTCTTCGCCGGGGGAGAAGCTTTCTTT.

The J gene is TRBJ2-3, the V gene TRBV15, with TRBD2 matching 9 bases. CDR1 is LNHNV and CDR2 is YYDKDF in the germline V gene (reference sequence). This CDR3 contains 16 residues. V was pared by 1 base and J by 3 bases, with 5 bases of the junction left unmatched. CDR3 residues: CATSRGPSGVTDTQYF. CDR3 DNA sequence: TGTGCCACCAGCAGAGGGCCTAGCGGGGTGACAGATACGCAGTATTTT.

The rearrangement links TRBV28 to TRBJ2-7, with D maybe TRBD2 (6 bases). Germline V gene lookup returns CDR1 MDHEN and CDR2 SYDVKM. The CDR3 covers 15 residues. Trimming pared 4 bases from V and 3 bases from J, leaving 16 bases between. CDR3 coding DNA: TGTGCCAGCAGTTCCGGGGGACGGAGGGGCTACGAGCAGTACTTC. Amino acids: CASSSGGRRGYEQYF.

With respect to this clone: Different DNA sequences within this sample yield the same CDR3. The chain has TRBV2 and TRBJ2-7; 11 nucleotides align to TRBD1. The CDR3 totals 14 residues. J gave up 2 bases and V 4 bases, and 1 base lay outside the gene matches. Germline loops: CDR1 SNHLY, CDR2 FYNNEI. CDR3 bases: TGTGCCAGCAGTGGGGGACAGGGGGCCTACGAGCAGTACTTC. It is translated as CASSGGQGAYEQYF. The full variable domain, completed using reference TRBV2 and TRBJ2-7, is EPEVTQTPSHQVTQMGQEVILRCVPISNHLYFYWYRQILGQKVEFLVSFYNNEISEKSEIFDDQFSVERPDGSNFTLKIRSTKLEDSAMYFCASSGGQGAYEQYFGPGTRLTVT.

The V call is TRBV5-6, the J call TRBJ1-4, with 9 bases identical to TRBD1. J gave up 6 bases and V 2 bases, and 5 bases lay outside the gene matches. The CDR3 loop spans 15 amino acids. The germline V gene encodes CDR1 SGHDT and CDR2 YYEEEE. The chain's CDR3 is CASSLTGGEDEKLFF. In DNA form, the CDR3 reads TGTGCCAGCAGCTTAACAGGGGGCGAGGATGAAAAACTGTTTTTT.

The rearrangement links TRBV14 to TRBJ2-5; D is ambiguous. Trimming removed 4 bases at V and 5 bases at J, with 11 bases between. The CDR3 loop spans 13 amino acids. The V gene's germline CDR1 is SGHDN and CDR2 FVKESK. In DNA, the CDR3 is TGTGCCAGCAGCCTTGGCGGTTGGGAGACCCAGTACTTC. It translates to CASSLGGWETQYF.

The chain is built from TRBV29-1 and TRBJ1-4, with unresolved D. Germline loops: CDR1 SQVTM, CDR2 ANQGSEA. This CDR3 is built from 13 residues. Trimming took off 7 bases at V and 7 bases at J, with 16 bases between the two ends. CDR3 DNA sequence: TGCAGCGCCGCGGTTGGTCGTCCTGAAAAACTGTTTTTT. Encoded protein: CSAAVGRPEKLFF. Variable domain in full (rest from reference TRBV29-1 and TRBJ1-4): SAVISQKPSRDICQRGTSLTIQCQVDSQVTMMFWYRQQPGQSLTLIATANQGSEATYESGFVIDKFPISRPNLTFSTLTVSNMSPEDSSIYLCSAAVGRPEKLFFGSGTQLSVL.

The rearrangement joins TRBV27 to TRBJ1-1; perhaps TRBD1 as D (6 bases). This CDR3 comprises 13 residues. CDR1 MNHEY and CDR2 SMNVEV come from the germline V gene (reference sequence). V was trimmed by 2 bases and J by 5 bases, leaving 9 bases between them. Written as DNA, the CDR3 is TGTGCCAGCAGTTTACAGGGGTGGACTGAAGCTTTCTTT. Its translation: CASSLQGWTEAFF.

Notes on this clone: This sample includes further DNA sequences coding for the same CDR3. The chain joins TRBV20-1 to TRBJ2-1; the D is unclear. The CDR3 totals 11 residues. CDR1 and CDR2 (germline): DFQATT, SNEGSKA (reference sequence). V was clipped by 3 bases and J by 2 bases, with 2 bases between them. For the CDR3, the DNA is TGCAGTGCTAGGCCCTACAATGAGCAGTTCTTC. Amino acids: CSARPYNEQFF.

For the CDR3, the DNA is TGTGCCAGCAACCCGGACAGGGGGCGTACCGGGGAGCTGTTTTTT. Translation: CASNPDRGRTGELFF. The genes are TRBV6-5 and TRBJ2-2; 11 nucleotides agree with TRBD1. The CDR3 extends over 15 amino acids. J lost 5 bases, V lost 7 bases, and 6 bases had no gene match. Germline V gene lookup returns CDR1 MNHEY and CDR2 SVGAGI.